A single sample is the source of the 4 T cell receptor beta chains below, sequenced in a study of blood T cell repertoires in COVID-19. This table comes from immunoSEQ multiplex PCR, and its TCRdb copy is limited to in-frame clones, with some not included. The data contain about 240,000 clones, 75% to 85% of them singletons. The sequenced sample was peripheral blood. These receptors all come from a man in his fifties with COVID-19, enrolled during active disease.

J is TRBJ2-1 and V is TRBV30; D may be TRBD1 (5 bases). Deletions cut 0 bases from V and 8 bases from J, with 11 bases between. Per the germline V gene, CDR1 is GTSNPN and CDR2 is SVGIG (reference sequence). The CDR3 has 13 amino acids. CDR3 in amino acids: CAWSVAGFDEQFF. CDR3 nucleotides: TGTGCCTGGAGTGTAGCAGGGTTCGATGAGCAGTTCTTC.

The chain couples TRBV12-5 to TRBJ1-5, with 10 positions matching TRBD1. The CDR3 has 14 amino acids. Unmatched junction bases numbered 1, after V lost 4 bases and J lost 4 bases. From germline, CDR1 is LGHNT and CDR2 FRNRAP. DNA for the CDR3: TGTGCTAGTGGTTCGGGACAGGGGAATCAGCCCCAGCATTTT. Protein: CASGSGQGNQPQHF.

The gene calls are TRBV29-1 and TRBJ1-1; D remains unclear. The CDR3 runs 11 residues. Trimming shortened V by 7 bases and J by 5 bases, and 11 bases separated the two germline ends. Germline CDR1 SQVTM, CDR2 ANQGSEA. The CDR3 reads CSAGLTTEAFF. In nucleotides, the CDR3 is TGCAGCGCAGGACTAACGACTGAAGCTTTCTTT.

This rearrangement joins TRBV2 to TRBJ2-2, with D perhaps TRBD2 (6 bases). Looked up from germline, CDR1 is SNHLY and CDR2 is FYNNEI. V lost 6 bases, J lost 3 bases, and 8 bases lay in between. CDR3 length: 13 amino acids. CDR3 DNA: TGTGCCAGCAGCAGGGACTACACCGGGGAGCTGTTTTTT. Protein: CASSRDYTGELFF. Full variable domain (remainder filled in from reference TRBV2 and TRBJ2-2): EPEVTQTPSHQVTQMGQEVILRCVPISNHLYFYWYRQILGQKVEFLVSFYNNEISEKSEIFDDQFSVERPDGSNFTLKIRSTKLEDSAMYFCASSRDYTGELFFGEGSRLTVL.